This entry lists 9 T cell receptor beta chains sequenced from one sample in a study of blood T cell repertoires in COVID-19. The repertoire was sequenced with immunoSEQ multiplex PCR; TCRdb's copy has only in-frame clones and lacks some. The sample contains about 210,000 clones, approximately 85% of which appear only once. Sequencing was carried out using peripheral blood. These receptor sequences come from a man between 45 and 60 years old with COVID-19, enrolled during active disease.

The V and J genes are TRBV29-1 and TRBJ2-7, with 9 bases that match TRBD1. With 3 bases clipped from V and 1 base from J, the junction kept 1 base outside the gene matches. The CDR3 is made up of 13 amino acids. Germline assignment: CDR1 SQVTM and CDR2 ANQGSEA. In DNA, the CDR3 is TGCAGCGTTGATGGACAGGGGTCCTACGAGCAGTACTTC. It is translated as CSVDGQGSYEQYF.

The chain uses TRBV4-1 and TRBJ1-1; D is undetermined. This CDR3 has 17 amino acids. Trimming removed 4 bases at V and 5 bases at J, with 23 bases between. Per germline, CDR1 MGHRA and CDR2 YSYEKL. CDR3 protein: CASSPGRSEGPGTEAFF. CDR3 in DNA: TGCGCCAGCAGCCCCGGACGTTCCGAGGGTCCGGGGACTGAAGCTTTCTTT.

The chain has TRBV19 and TRBJ2-1, with 8 bases fitting TRBD1. V shed 6 bases and J 9 bases; nucleotides not matched to a gene: 7. The CDR3 has 13 residues. The germline V gene encodes CDR1 LNHDA and CDR2 SQIVND (reference sequence). CDR3 DNA sequence: TGTGCCAGTAGCTCGACAGGGGTGGGTGAGCAGTTCTTC. Encoded protein: CASSSTGVGEQFF.

This clone has a handful of counts. This chain links TRBV5-4 with TRBJ2-1; possibly TRBD2 for D (6 bases). Germline assignment: CDR1 SGHNT and CDR2 YYREEE (reference sequence). Between the trimmed V and J ends, which lost 4 bases and 2 bases, there was a span of 13 bases. The CDR3 totals 15 residues. The CDR3 DNA sequence: TGTGCCAGCAGCCACGGGACTCCGACCTACAATGAGCAGTTCTTC. Translating gives CASSHGTPTYNEQFF.

CDR3 bases: TGCGCCAGCAGCTTTGACAGCCACACTGAAGCTTTCTTT. It encodes CASSFDSHTEAFF. The rearrangement joins TRBV5-1 to TRBJ1-1; TRBD1 might be the D (5 bases). This CDR3 is built from 13 residues. V was trimmed by 2 bases and J by 3 bases, leaving 8 bases between them. Per the germline V gene, CDR1 is SGHRS and CDR2 is YFSETQ.

The chain uses TRBV10-3 and TRBJ2-3; 7 bases agree with TRBD1. The CDR3 is 15 residues long. Germline CDR1 and CDR2: ENHRY and SYGVKD. V lost 0 bases, J lost 2 bases, and 2 bases stayed unmatched. DNA of the CDR3: TGTGCCATCAGTGAGTCAAGGGGGCCCACAGATACGCAGTATTTT. This codes for CAISESRGPTDTQYF.

The chain is built from TRBV7-6 and TRBJ1-2; unclear D gene. The germline V and J ends were trimmed by 5 bases and 5 bases, with 18 bases remaining between them. Germline-derived CDR1 and CDR2 are SGHVS and FNYEAQ. The CDR3 totals 15 residues. CDR3: CASSPSGGSSYGYTF. The CDR3 coding sequence is TGTGCCAGCAGCCCGAGCGGCGGGTCTTCATATGGCTACACCTTC.

The chain has TRBV3-1 (or the pseudogene TRBV3-2) and TRBJ2-5, with D perhaps TRBD1 (6 bases). Germline V gives CDR1 LGHDT, CDR2 YNNKEL (reference sequence). There are 14 residues in the CDR3. The V end lost 4 bases, the J end lost 5 bases, and 14 bases lay between the germline ends. DNA for the CDR3: TGTGCCAGCAGCCCCCAGCCAGGGGAGGAGACCCAGTACTTC. This translates into CASSPQPGEETQYF.

The gene calls are TRBV5-1 and TRBJ2-7; TRBD2 is a possible D gene (6 bases). The germline gives CDR1 SGHRS, CDR2 YFSETQ. The CDR3 runs 15 residues. V was clipped by 5 bases and J by 7 bases, with 22 bases between them. The CDR3 DNA follows: TGCGCCAGCAGTGAAACCGCGGGACCGGGCCTGGAGCAGTACTTC. Translated, it gives CASSETAGPGLEQYF.